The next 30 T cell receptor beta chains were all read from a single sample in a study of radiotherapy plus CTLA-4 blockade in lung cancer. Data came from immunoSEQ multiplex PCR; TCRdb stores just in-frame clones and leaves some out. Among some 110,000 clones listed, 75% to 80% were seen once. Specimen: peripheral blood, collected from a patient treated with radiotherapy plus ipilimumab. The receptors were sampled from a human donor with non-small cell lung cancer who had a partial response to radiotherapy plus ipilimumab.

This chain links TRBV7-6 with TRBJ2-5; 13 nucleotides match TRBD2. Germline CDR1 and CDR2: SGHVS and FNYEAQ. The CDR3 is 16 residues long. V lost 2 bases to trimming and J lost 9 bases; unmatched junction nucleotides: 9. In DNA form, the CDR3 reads TGTGCCAGCAGCTTATTTCTGGGGACTAGCGGGACCCCCCAGTACTTC. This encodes CASSLFLGTSGTPQYF. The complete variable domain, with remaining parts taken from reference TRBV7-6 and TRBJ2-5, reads GAGVSQSPRYKVTKRGQDVALRCDPISGHVSLYWYRQALGQGPEFLTYFNYEAQQDKSGLPNDRFSAERPEGSISTLTIQRTEQRDSAMYRCASSLFLGTSGTPQYFGPGTRLLVL.

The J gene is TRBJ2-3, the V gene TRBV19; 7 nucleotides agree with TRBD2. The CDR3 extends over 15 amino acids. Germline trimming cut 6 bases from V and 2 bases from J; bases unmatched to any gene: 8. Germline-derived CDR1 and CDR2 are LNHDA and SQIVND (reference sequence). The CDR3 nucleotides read TGTGCCAGTAGGTCCGGGAGGACTAACACAGATACGCAGTATTTT. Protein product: CASRSGRTNTDTQYF. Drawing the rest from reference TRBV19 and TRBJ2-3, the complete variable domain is DGGITQSPKYLFRKEGQNVTLSCEQNLNHDAMYWYRQDPGQGLRLIYYSQIVNDFQKGDIAEGYSVSREKKESFPLTVTSAQKNPTAFYLCASRSGRTNTDTQYFGPGTRLTVL.

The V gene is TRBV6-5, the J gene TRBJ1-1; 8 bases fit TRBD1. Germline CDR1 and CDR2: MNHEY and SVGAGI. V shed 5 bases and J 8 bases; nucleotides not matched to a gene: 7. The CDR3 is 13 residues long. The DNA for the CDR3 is TGTGCCAGCAGTGAAACCAGGGGGCGAGAAGCTTTCTTT. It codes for CASSETRGREAFF.

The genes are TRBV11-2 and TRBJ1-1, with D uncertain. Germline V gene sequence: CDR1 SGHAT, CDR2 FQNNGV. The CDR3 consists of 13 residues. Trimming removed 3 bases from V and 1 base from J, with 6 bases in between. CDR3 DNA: TGTGCCAGCAGCTTTGAGCGGAACACTGAAGCTTTCTTT. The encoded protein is CASSFERNTEAFF.

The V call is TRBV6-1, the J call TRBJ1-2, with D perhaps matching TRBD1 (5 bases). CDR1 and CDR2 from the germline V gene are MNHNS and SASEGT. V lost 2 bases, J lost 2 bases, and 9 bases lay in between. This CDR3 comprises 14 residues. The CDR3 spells CASSETGRNYGYTF. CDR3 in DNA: TGTGCCAGCAGTGAAACAGGCAGGAACTATGGCTACACCTTC.

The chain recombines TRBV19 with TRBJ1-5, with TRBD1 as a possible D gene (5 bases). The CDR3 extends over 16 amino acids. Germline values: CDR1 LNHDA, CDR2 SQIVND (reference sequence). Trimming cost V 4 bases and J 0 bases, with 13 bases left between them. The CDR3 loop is CASSRRGPFSNQPQHF. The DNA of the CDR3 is TGTGCCAGTAGTAGAAGGGGTCCTTTTAGCAATCAGCCCCAGCATTTT.

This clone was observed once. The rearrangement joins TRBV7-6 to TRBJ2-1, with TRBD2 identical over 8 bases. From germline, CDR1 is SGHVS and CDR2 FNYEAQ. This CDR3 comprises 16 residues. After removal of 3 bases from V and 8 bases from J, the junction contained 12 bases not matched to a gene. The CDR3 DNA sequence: TGTGCCAGCAGCTTTGGCGGGAGGATTCTCATGGATGAGCAGTTCTTC. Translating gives CASSFGGRILMDEQFF.

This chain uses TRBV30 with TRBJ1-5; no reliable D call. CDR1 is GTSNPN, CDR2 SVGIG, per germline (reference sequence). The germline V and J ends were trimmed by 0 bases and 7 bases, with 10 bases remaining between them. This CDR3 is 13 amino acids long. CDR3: CAWSVLGGQPQHF. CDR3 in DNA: TGTGCCTGGAGTGTACTCGGAGGGCAGCCCCAGCATTTT.

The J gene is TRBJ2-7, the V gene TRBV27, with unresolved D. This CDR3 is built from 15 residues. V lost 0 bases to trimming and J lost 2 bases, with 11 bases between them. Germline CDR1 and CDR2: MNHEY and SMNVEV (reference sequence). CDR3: CASSLSIGRTYEQYF. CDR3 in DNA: TGTGCCAGCAGTTTATCGATAGGCAGGACCTACGAGCAGTACTTC.

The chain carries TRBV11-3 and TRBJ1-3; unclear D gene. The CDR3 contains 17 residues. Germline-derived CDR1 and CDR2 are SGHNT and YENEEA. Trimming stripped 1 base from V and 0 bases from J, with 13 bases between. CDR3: CASSLVASGSSGNTIYF. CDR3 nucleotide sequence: TGTGCCAGCAGCTTAGTCGCTTCCGGGAGCTCTGGAAACACCATATATTTT.

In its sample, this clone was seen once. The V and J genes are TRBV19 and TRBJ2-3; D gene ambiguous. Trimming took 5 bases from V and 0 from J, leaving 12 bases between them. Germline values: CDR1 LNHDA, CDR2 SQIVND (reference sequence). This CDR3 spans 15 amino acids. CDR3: CASSSEFSSTDTQYF. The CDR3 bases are TGTGCCAGTAGTTCCGAGTTTTCTAGCACAGATACGCAGTATTTT. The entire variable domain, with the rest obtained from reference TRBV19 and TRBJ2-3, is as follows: DGGITQSPKYLFRKEGQNVTLSCEQNLNHDAMYWYRQDPGQGLRLIYYSQIVNDFQKGDIAEGYSVSREKKESFPLTVTSAQKNPTAFYLCASSSEFSSTDTQYFGPGTRLTVL.

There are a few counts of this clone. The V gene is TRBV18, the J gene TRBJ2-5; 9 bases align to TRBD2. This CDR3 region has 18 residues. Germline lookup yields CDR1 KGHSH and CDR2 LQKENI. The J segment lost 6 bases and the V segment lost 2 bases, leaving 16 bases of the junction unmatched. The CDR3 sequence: CASSPGPFGLAGFQTQYF. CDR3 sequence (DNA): TGTGCCAGCTCACCAGGGCCGTTCGGTCTAGCGGGATTTCAGACCCAGTACTTC. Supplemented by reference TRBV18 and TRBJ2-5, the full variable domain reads NAGVMQNPRHLVRRRGQEARLRCSPMKGHSHVYWYRQLPEEGLKFMVYLQKENIIDESGMPKERFSAEFPKEGPSILRIQQVVRGDSAAYFCASSPGPFGLAGFQTQYFGPGTRLLVL.

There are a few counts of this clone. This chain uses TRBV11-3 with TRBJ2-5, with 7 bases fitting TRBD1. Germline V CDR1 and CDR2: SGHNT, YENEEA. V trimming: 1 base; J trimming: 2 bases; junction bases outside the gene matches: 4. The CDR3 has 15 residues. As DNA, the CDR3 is TGTGCCAGCAGCTTAGGATTCAGGGGGCAAGAGACCCAGTACTTC. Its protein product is CASSLGFRGQETQYF.

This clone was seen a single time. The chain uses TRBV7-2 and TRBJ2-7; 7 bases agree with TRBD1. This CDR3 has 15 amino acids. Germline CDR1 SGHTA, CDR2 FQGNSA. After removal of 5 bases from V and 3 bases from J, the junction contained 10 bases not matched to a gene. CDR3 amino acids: CASSPRSRQGYEQYF. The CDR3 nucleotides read TGTGCCAGCAGCCCCCGCTCCCGACAGGGCTACGAGCAGTACTTC.

In DNA form, the CDR3 reads TGTGCCAGCAGTTTGGGACTCCAGCCCCAGCATTTT. Its protein product is CASSLGLQPQHF. The gene calls are TRBV2 and TRBJ1-5; possible D gene TRBD1, 5 bases. V shed 5 bases and J shed 7 bases, with 9 bases lying between them. The length of the CDR3 is 12 residues. Germline V lookup: CDR1 SNHLY, CDR2 FYNNEI. Full variable domain (outside the CDR3, taken from reference TRBV2 and TRBJ1-5): EPEVTQTPSHQVTQMGQEVILRCVPISNHLYFYWYRQILGQKVEFLVSFYNNEISEKSEIFDDQFSVERPDGSNFTLKIRSTKLEDSAMYFCASSLGLQPQHFGDGTRLSIL.

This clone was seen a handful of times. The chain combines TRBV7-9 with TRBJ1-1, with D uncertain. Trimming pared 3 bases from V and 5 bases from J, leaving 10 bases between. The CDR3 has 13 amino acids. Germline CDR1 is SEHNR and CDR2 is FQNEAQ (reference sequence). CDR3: CASSFRPGTEAFF. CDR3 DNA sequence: TGTGCCAGCAGCTTCAGACCGGGGACTGAAGCTTTCTTT.

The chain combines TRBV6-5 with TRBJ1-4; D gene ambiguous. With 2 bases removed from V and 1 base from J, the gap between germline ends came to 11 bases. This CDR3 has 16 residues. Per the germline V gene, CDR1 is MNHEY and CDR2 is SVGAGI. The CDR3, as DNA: TGTGCCAGCAGTTACGGAGGCCGGTTAACTAATGAAAAACTGTTTTTT. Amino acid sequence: CASSYGGRLTNEKLFF.

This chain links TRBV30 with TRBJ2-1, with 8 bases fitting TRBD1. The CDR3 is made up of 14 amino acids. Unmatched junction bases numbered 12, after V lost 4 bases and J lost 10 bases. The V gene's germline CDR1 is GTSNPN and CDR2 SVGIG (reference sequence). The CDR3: CAWTLPTGAREQFF. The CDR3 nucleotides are TGTGCCTGGACCCTACCGACAGGGGCAAGGGAGCAGTTCTTC.

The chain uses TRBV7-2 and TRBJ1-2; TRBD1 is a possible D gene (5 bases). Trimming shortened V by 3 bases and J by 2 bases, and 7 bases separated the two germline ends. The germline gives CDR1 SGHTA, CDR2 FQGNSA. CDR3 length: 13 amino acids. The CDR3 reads CASSFDSNYGYTF. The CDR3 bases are TGTGCCAGCAGCTTCGACAGCAACTATGGCTACACCTTC.

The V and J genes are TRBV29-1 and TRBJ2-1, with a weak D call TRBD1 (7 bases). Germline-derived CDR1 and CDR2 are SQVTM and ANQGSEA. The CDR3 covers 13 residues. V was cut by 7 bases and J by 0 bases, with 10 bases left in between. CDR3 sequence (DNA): TGCAGCGCGCAGGGGGGCTCCTACAATGAGCAGTTCTTC. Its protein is CSAQGGSYNEQFF.

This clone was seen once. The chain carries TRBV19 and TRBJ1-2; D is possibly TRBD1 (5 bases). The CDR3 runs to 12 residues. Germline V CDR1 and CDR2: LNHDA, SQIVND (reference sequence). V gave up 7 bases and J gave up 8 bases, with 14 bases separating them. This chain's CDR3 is CASTSERGGYTF. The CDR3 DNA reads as TGTGCCAGTACCTCAGAACGGGGGGGCTACACCTTC. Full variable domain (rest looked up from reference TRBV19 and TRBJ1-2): DGGITQSPKYLFRKEGQNVTLSCEQNLNHDAMYWYRQDPGQGLRLIYYSQIVNDFQKGDIAEGYSVSREKKESFPLTVTSAQKNPTAFYLCASTSERGGYTFGSGTRLTVV.

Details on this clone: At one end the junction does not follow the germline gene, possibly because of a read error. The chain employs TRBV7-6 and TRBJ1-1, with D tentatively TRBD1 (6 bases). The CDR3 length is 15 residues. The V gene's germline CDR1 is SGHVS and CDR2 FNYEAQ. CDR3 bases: TGTGCCAGCAGCTTATCACACCAGGGGAACGCTGAAGCTTTCTTT. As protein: CASSLSHQGNAEAFF. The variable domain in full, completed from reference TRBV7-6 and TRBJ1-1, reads GAGVSQSPRYKVTKRGQDVALRCDPISGHVSLYWYRQALGQGPEFLTYFNYEAQQDKSGLPNDRFSAERPEGSISTLTIQRTEQRDSAMYRCASSLSHQGNAEAFFGQGTRLTVV.

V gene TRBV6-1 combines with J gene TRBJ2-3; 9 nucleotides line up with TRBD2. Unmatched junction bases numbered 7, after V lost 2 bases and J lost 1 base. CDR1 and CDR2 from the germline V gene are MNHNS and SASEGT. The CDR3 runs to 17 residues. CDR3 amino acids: CASSEWAGGLGTDTQYF. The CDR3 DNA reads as TGTGCCAGCAGTGAATGGGCGGGAGGGCTTGGCACAGATACGCAGTATTTT.

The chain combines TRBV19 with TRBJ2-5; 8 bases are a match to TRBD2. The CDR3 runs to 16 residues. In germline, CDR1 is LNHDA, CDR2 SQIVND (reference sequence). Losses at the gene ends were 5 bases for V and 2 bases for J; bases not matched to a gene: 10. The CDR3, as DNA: TGTGCCAGTAGTGCCCCCCGAACTAGCGGTCAAGAGACCCAGTACTTC. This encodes CASSAPRTSGQETQYF. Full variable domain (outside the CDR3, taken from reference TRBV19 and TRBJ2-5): DGGITQSPKYLFRKEGQNVTLSCEQNLNHDAMYWYRQDPGQGLRLIYYSQIVNDFQKGDIAEGYSVSREKKESFPLTVTSAQKNPTAFYLCASSAPRTSGQETQYFGPGTRLLVL.

The DNA for the CDR3 is TGTGCCAGCAGGCCACAGACCTACGAGCAGTACTTC. Translating it yields CASRPQTYEQYF. The chain uses TRBV28 and TRBJ2-7; D is ambiguous. The V gene's germline CDR1 is MDHEN and CDR2 SYDVKM. V was pared by 6 bases and J by 2 bases, with 8 bases between. CDR3 length: 12 residues.

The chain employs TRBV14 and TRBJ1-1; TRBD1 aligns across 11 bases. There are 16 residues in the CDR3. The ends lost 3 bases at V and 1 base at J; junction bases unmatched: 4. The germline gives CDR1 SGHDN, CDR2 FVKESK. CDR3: CASSQRTGGRNTEAFF. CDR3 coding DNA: TGTGCCAGCAGCCAGCGGACAGGGGGCAGGAACACTGAAGCTTTCTTT.

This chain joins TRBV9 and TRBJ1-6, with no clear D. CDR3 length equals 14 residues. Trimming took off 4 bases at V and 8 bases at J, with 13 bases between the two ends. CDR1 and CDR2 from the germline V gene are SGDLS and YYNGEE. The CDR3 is CASSPSVEDSPLHF. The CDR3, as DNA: TGTGCCAGCAGCCCCAGCGTAGAGGATTCACCCCTCCACTTT.

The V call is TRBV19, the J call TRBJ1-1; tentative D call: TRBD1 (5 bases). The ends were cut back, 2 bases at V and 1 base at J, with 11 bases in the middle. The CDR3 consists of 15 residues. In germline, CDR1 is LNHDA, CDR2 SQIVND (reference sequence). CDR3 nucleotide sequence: TGTGCCAGTAGTATATCGGGGGGAACGAACACTGAAGCTTTCTTT. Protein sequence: CASSISGGTNTEAFF.

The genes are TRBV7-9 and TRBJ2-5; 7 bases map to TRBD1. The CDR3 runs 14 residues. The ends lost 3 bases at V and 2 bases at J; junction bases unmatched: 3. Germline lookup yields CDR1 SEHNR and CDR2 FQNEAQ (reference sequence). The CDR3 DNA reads TGTGCCAGCAGCTTTGGGACAGCTCAAGAGACCCAGTACTTC. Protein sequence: CASSFGTAQETQYF.

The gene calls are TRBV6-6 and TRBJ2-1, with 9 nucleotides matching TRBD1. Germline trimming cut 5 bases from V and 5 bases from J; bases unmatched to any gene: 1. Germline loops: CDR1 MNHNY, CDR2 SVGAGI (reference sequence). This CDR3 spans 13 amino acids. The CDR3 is CASSGQGNNEQFF. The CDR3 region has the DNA TGTGCCAGCAGTGGACAGGGGAACAATGAGCAGTTCTTC.